The 23 T cell receptor beta chains below were found in one sample sequenced in a study of T cell changes during pregnancy in multiple sclerosis. Method: immunoSEQ multiplex PCR; TCRdb's copy keeps in-frame clones and lacks some. Of roughly 74,000 clones listed, approximately 90% are singletons. Specimen: peripheral blood, collected before pregnancy. The receptors originated from a female donor with multiple sclerosis, enrolled in a pregnancy study.

This chain joins TRBV11-3 and TRBJ2-3; 10 bases are shared with TRBD2. This CDR3 contains 16 residues. The junction had 5 bases not matched to a gene; V was cut back by 5 bases and J by 0 bases. Germline V gene sequence: CDR1 SGHNT, CDR2 YENEEA. DNA of the CDR3: TGTGCCAGCAGCAAAATAGCGGGGGGTAGCACAGATACGCAGTATTTT. Translated: CASSKIAGGSTDTQYF.

The V and J genes are TRBV13 and TRBJ1-2; tentative D call: TRBD1 (5 bases). In germline, CDR1 is PRHDT, CDR2 FYEKMQ (reference sequence). The V end was cut by 5 bases, the J end by 2 bases, with 18 bases between. The CDR3 consists of 16 residues. CDR3: CASSRALRGANYGYTF. The CDR3 DNA sequence: TGTGCCAGCAGCCGGGCTCTAAGGGGCGCCAACTATGGCTACACCTTC.

V usage is TRBV6-1 and J usage is TRBJ2-5, with D possibly matching TRBD1 (6 bases). The V gene lost 10 bases and the J gene lost 0 bases, with 9 bases spanning the gap. Germline V gene sequence: CDR1 MNHNS, CDR2 SASEGT. The CDR3 has 12 amino acids. The CDR3 bases are TGTGCCACCGCAGGGGACCAAGAGACCCAGTACTTC. Translation gives CATAGDQETQYF.

The chain employs TRBV30 and TRBJ1-5; the D is unclear. There are 14 residues in the CDR3. CDR1 is GTSNPN and CDR2 is SVGIG in the germline V gene (reference sequence). Trimming took off 1 base at V and 4 bases at J, with 11 bases between the two ends. The CDR3 DNA reads as TGTGCCTGGAGTGGAGGAACATCTAATCAGCCCCAGCATTTT. As protein: CAWSGGTSNQPQHF.

The chain employs TRBV23-1 and TRBJ1-5; D is perhaps TRBD1 (5 bases). TRBV23-1 is an ORF; its function is uncertain. V was cut by 8 bases and J by 5 bases, with 22 bases left in between. The CDR3 is 16 amino acids. This chain's CDR3 is CASSLNPGESDQPQHF. In DNA, the CDR3 is TGCGCCAGCTCCCTTAACCCGGGGGAGTCGGATCAGCCCCAGCATTTT.

Regarding this clone: Other DNA sequences in the same sample also yield this CDR3. V gene TRBV6-5 combines with J gene TRBJ2-1, with no clear D. V was clipped by 6 bases and J by 4 bases, with 4 bases between them. This CDR3 contains 11 residues. Germline V gene lookup returns CDR1 MNHEY and CDR2 SVGAGI. The CDR3: CASRTYNEQFF. CDR3 DNA sequence: TGTGCCAGCAGAACATACAATGAGCAGTTCTTC.

The chain recombines TRBV2 with TRBJ2-5; TRBD1 matches 9 bases. J gave up 5 bases and V 8 bases, and 12 bases lay outside the gene matches. CDR3 length: 15 amino acids. Germline CDR1 SNHLY, CDR2 FYNNEI. Here the CDR3 reads CASRRTGDVVETQYF. The CDR3, as DNA: TGTGCCAGCCGTAGGACAGGGGATGTCGTTGAGACCCAGTACTTC.

V and J are TRBV5-6 and TRBJ1-2, with 9 bases lining up with TRBD1. Unmatched junction bases numbered 10, after V lost 5 bases and J lost 5 bases. CDR3 length: 15 amino acids. Germline lookup yields CDR1 SGHDT and CDR2 YYEEEE. The CDR3 loop reads CASSWDRESVYGYTF. The CDR3 coding sequence is TGTGCCAGCAGTTGGGACAGGGAGTCGGTTTATGGCTACACCTTC.

The CDR3 nucleotides read TGTGCCAGCAGCGTAACCCCCTTAGGACACTCCTATGGCTACACCTTC. It is translated as CASSVTPLGHSYGYTF. This chain uses TRBV9 with TRBJ1-2; tentatively, D is TRBD1 (5 bases). This CDR3 is built from 16 residues. The germline CDR1 and CDR2 sequences are SGDLS and YYNGEE. Trimming cost V 1 base and J 4 bases, with 17 bases left between them. Drawing the rest from reference TRBV9 and TRBJ1-2, the complete variable domain is DSGVTQTPKHLITATGQRVTLRCSPRSGDLSVYWYQQSLDQGLQFLIQYYNGEERAKGNILERFSAQQFPDLHSELNLSSLELGDSALYFCASSVTPLGHSYGYTFGSGTRLTVV.

This clone was seen ten or more times. The V gene is TRBV7-8, the J gene TRBJ1-2; 7 nucleotides match TRBD1. V lost 6 bases, J lost 8 bases, and 6 bases stayed unmatched. Per germline, CDR1 SGHVS and CDR2 FQNEAQ. The CDR3 runs to 12 residues. CDR3 bases: TGTGCCAGCAGTTTCGACAGGGAAGGCTACACCTTC. Translated, it gives CASSFDREGYTF.

This clone showed up just a few times. This chain connects TRBV19 to TRBJ2-3, with D perhaps matching TRBD2 (5 bases). The CDR3 covers 15 residues. Per germline, CDR1 LNHDA and CDR2 SQIVND (reference sequence). V lost 1 base and J lost 5, with 13 bases in between. As DNA, the CDR3 is TGTGCCAGTAGTATAGCATACGTCGGGAAAGATACGCAGTATTTT. Translating it yields CASSIAYVGKDTQYF.

The J gene is TRBJ2-7, the V gene TRBV2; possibly TRBD2 for D (6 bases). The CDR3 covers 14 residues. V gave up 7 bases and J gave up 2 bases, with 15 bases separating them. CDR1 SNHLY and CDR2 FYNNEI come from the germline V gene. The CDR3 spells CASTRTTQPYEQYF. The CDR3 DNA reads TGTGCCAGCACCAGGACTACCCAACCCTACGAGCAGTACTTC.

The chain links TRBV7-6 to TRBJ2-6, with TRBD1 matching 9 bases. CDR1 SGHVS and CDR2 FNYEAQ come from the germline V gene. V gave up 3 bases and J gave up 0 bases; unmatched junction bases: 3. This CDR3 region has 17 residues. DNA for the CDR3: TGTGCCAGCAGCTTTGGGACAGGGCACTCTGGGGCCAACGTCCTGACTTTC. Translated: CASSFGTGHSGANVLTF.

The gene calls are TRBV4-2 and TRBJ1-4, with 12 nucleotides matching TRBD1. The junction had 5 bases not matched to a gene; V was cut back by 4 bases and J by 8 bases. This CDR3 has 15 amino acids. Germline CDR1 reads LGHNA; CDR2 reads YNFKEQ. This chain's CDR3 is CASSPGTGGAEKLFF. As DNA, the CDR3 is TGTGCCAGCAGCCCGGGGACAGGGGGCGCCGAAAAACTGTTTTTT.

The table lists this clone with a few counts. For the CDR3, the DNA is TGCGCCAGCAGCTTGGACAAGAACACTGAAGCTTTCTTT. Translation gives CASSLDKNTEAFF. The rearrangement links TRBV5-1 to TRBJ1-1; D gene uncertain. CDR3 length: 13 residues. Germline CDR1 reads SGHRS; CDR2 reads YFSETQ. V lost 0 bases and J 1 base, leaving 4 bases between the germline ends.

V gene TRBV27 combines with J gene TRBJ1-2; 11 bases agree with TRBD1. The CDR3 contains 16 residues. CDR1 and CDR2 (germline): MNHEY, SMNVEV (reference sequence). V dropped 6 bases and J dropped 1; count of bases not matched to a gene: 7. CDR3 protein: CASRTDRGQRNYGYTF. The CDR3 bases are TGTGCCAGCAGGACGGACAGGGGGCAGCGTAACTATGGCTACACCTTC.

The chain carries TRBV5-1 and TRBJ2-1; 10 nucleotides agree with TRBD1. Trimming cost V 6 bases and J 3 bases; bases outside gene matches: 9. CDR1 is SGHRS and CDR2 is YFSETQ in the germline V gene. This CDR3 has 16 amino acids. In DNA, the CDR3 is TGCGCCAGCACCTCGTCGACAGGGGGCGGCTACAATGAGCAGTTCTTC. Translated, it gives CASTSSTGGGYNEQFF.

J is TRBJ2-3 and V is TRBV10-3, with D perhaps TRBD1 (6 bases). The germline V and J ends were trimmed by 6 bases and 1 base, with 11 bases remaining between them. The CDR3 covers 14 residues. Germline V gene sequence: CDR1 ENHRY, CDR2 SYGVKD. The CDR3: CAISRDTGTDTQYF. In nucleotides, the CDR3 is TGTGCCATCAGCCGGGACACCGGCACAGATACGCAGTATTTT.

V and J are TRBV2 and TRBJ1-5, with a tentative D call TRBD1 (5 bases). V was cut by 3 bases and J by 7 bases, with 13 bases left in between. There are 14 residues in the CDR3. Germline V gives CDR1 SNHLY, CDR2 FYNNEI. The CDR3: CASSDRGNGQPQHF. The DNA for the CDR3 is TGTGCCAGCAGTGACCGGGGGAATGGACAGCCCCAGCATTTT.

V is TRBV9 and J is TRBJ1-6; D may be TRBD1 (6 bases). Trimming stripped 6 bases from V and 9 bases from J, with 13 bases between. This CDR3 is 13 amino acids long. Germline CDR1 and CDR2: SGDLS and YYNGEE. The CDR3 here is CASNSLGASPLHF. In nucleotides, the CDR3 is TGTGCCAGCAACTCATTGGGGGCTTCACCCCTCCACTTT.

This rearrangement joins TRBV7-9 to TRBJ1-2, with 8 bases matching TRBD1. Germline trimming cut 2 bases from V and 2 bases from J; bases unmatched to any gene: 13. The CDR3 is made up of 18 amino acids. Germline CDR1 is SEHNR and CDR2 is FQNEAQ (reference sequence). The CDR3 sequence is CASSLTGDRRNENYGYTF. The CDR3 DNA follows: TGTGCCAGCAGCTTAACGGGGGACAGGAGAAACGAAAACTATGGCTACACCTTC.

The CDR3 is CSVGRVTSNTEAFF. CDR3 nucleotide sequence: TGCAGCGTTGGCAGGGTCACCTCGAACACTGAAGCTTTCTTT. The V gene is TRBV29-1, the J gene TRBJ1-1, with D possibly matching TRBD1 (5 bases). The CDR3 is made up of 14 amino acids. Between the trimmed V and J ends, which lost 4 bases and 1 base, there was a span of 13 bases. Germline CDR1 and CDR2: SQVTM and ANQGSEA.

The chain recombines TRBV6-1 with TRBJ2-7; TRBD1 aligns across 7 bases. CDR1 and CDR2 from the germline V gene are MNHNS and SASEGT. The CDR3 has 12 residues. The trim removed 6 bases at V and 4 bases at J, leaving 3 bases unmatched. CDR3 amino acids: CASRGGSYEQYF. The CDR3 region has the DNA TGTGCCAGCAGAGGGGGCTCGTACGAGCAGTACTTC.